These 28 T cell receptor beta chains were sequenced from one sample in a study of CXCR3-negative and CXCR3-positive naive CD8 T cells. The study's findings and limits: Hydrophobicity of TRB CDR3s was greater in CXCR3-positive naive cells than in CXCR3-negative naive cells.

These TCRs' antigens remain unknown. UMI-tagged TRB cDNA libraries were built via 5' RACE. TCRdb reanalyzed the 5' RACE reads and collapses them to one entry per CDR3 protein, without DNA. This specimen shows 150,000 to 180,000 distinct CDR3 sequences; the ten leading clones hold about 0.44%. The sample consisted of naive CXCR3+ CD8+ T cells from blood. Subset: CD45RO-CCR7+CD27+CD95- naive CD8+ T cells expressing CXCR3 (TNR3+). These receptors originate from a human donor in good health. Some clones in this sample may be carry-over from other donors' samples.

CDR3 sequence reads: CASTNSGINTEAFF. This chain joins TRBV7-9 and TRBJ1-1. This CDR3 is built from 14 residues. Per the germline V gene, CDR1 is SEHNR and CDR2 is FQNEAQ (reference sequence).

CDR3 residues: CASSEAGGQAVYEQYF. V is TRBV2 and J is TRBJ2-7; without DNA, the TCRdb call of TRBD1 cannot be checked. Germline V CDR1 and CDR2: SNHLY, FYNNEI. This CDR3 comprises 16 residues.

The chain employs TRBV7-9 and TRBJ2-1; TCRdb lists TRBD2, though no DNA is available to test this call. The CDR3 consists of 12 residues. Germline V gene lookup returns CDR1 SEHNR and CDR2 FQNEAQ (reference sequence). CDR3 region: CASSHTSGEQFF.

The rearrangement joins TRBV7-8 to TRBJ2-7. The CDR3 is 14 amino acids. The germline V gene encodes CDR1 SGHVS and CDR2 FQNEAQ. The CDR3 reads CASSFAVGVDEQYF.

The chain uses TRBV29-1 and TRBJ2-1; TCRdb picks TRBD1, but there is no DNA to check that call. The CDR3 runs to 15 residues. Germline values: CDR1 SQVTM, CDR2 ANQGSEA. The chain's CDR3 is CSVRGGDRANNEQFF.

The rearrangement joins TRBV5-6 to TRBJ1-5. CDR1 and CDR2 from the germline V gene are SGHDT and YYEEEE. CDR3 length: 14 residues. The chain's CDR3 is CASSLTYSNQPQHF. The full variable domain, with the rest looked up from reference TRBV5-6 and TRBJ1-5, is DAGVTQSPTHLIKTRGQQVTLRCSPKSGHDTVSWYQQALGQGPQFIFQYYEEEERQRGNFPDRFSGHQFPNYSSELNVNALLLGDSALYLCASSLTYSNQPQHFGDGTRLSIL.

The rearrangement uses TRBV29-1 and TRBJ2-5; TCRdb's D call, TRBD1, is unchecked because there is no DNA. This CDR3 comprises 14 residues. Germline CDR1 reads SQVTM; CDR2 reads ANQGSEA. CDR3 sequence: CSVEDPGGWETQYF.

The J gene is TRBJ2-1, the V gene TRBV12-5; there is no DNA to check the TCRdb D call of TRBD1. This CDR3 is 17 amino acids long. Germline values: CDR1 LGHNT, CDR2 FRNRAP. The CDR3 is CASGPAMSRSLYNEQFF.

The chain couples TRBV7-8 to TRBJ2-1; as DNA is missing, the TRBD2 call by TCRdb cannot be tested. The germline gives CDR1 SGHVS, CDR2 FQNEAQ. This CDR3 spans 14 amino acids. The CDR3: CASSLVAGHNEQFF.

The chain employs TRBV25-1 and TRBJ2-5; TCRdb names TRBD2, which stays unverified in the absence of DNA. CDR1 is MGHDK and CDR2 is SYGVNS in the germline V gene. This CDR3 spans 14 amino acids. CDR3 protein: CASSEASGTETQYF.

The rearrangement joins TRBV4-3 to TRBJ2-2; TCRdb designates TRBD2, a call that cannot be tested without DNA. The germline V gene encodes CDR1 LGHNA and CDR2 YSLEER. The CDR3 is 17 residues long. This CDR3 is CASSQDSAGGTSGELFF.

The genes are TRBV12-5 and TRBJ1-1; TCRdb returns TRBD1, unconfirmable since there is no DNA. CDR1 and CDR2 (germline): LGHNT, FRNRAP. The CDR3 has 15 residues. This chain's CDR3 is CASGSAQGTNTEAFF.

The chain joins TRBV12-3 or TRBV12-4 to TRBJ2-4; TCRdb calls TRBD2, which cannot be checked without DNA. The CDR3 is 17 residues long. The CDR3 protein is CASSLGPAGGPRNIQYF.

CDR3 region: CASSLNDGTSDYNEQFF. The rearrangement joins TRBV7-7 to TRBJ2-1; absent DNA, TCRdb's TRBD2 call cannot be checked. The CDR3 runs 17 residues. Germline V CDR1 and CDR2: SSHAT, FNYEAQ (reference sequence). Variable domain in full (rest from reference TRBV7-7 and TRBJ2-1): GAGVSQSPRYKVTKRGQDVTLRCDPISSHATLYWYQQALGQGPEFLTYFNYEAQPDKSGLPSDRFSAERPEGSISTLTIQRTEQRDSAMYRCASSLNDGTSDYNEQFFGPGTRLTVL.

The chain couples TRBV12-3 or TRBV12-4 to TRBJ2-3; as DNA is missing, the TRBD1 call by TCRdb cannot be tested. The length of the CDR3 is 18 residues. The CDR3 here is CASSLQAGDTHSTDTQYF.

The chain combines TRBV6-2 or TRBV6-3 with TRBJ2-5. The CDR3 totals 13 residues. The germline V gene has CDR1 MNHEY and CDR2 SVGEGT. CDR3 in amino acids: CASTDWNQETQYF.

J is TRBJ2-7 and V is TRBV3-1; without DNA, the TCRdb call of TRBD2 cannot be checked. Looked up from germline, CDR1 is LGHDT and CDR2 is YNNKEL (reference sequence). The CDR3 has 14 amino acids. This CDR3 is CASSEPGLAYEQYF.

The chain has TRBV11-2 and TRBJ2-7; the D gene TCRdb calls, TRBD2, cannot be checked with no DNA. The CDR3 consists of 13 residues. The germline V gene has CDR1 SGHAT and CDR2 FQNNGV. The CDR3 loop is CASSFTSDYEQYF.

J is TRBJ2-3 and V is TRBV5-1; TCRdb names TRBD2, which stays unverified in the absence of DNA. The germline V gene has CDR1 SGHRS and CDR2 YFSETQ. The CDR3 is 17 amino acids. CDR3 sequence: CASSPLLAGGPTDTQYF.

The CDR3 sequence is CASSGRLGWNTEAFF. This sequence joins TRBV7-8 and TRBJ1-1; without DNA, the TCRdb call of TRBD1 cannot be checked. CDR1 and CDR2 from the germline V gene are SGHVS and FQNEAQ. The length of the CDR3 is 15 residues. Using reference TRBV7-8 and TRBJ1-1 for the parts outside the CDR3, the full variable domain is GAGVSQSPRYKVAKRGQDVALRCDPISGHVSLFWYQQALGQGPEFLTYFQNEAQLDKSGLPSDRFFAERPEGSVSTLKIQRTQQEDSAVYLCASSGRLGWNTEAFFGQGTRLTVV.

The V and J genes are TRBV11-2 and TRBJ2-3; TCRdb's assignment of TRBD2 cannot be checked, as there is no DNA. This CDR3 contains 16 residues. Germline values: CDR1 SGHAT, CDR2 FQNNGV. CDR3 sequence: CASSRLSGTFTDTQYF.

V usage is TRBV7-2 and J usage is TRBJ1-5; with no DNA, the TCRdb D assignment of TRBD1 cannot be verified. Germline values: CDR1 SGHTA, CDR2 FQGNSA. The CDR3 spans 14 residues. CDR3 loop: CASSLWGQGQPQHF.

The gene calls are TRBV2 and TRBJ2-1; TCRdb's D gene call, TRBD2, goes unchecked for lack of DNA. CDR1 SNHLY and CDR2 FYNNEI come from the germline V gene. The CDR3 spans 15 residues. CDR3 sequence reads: CASRKGTSGNNEQFF. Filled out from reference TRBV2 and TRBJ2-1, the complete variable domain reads EPEVTQTPSHQVTQMGQEVILRCVPISNHLYFYWYRQILGQKVEFLVSFYNNEISEKSEIFDDQFSVERPDGSNFTLKIRSTKLEDSAMYFCASRKGTSGNNEQFFGPGTRLTVL.

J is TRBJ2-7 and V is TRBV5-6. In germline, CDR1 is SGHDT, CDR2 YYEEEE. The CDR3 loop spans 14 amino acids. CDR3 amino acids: CASSFFSSSYEQYF.

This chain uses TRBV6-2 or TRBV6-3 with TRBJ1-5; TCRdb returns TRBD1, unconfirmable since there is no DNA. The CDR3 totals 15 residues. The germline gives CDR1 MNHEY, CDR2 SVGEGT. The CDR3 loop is CASSYQTEGNQPQHF.

CDR3 sequence: CASSQDLRYGQPQHF. The rearrangement joins TRBV4-3 to TRBJ1-5. The V gene's germline CDR1 is LGHNA and CDR2 YSLEER. The CDR3 spans 15 residues.

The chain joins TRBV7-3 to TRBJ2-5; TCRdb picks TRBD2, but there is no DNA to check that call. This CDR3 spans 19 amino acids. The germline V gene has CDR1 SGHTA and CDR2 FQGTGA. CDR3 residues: CASSLTPPAGTRPAETQYF.

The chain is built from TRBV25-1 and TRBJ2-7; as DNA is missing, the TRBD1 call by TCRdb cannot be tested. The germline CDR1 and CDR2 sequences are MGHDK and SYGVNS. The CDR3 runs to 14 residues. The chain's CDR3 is CASSDWDRAYEQYF.